This TCR beta chain emerged from a study of blood T cell repertoires in COVID-19. Study processing details: Nucleated cell counts were estimated from reference gene primer amplification. Produced via immunoSEQ multiplex PCR; TCRdb's table is partial and in-frame only. V and J calls and clone size are as listed in that table; D and trimming were resolved from the DNA. There are about 270,000 clones in the sample; around 90% occur only once, and approximately 2.7% lies in the top ten. This CDR3 has 14 amino acids. CDR1 and CDR2 from the germline V gene are MNHEY and SVGAGI. V shed 8 bases, J shed 6 bases, and the junction held 9 bases outside the gene matches. Participants, roughly 18 to 90 years old, spanned 25 or so US areas.

The gene calls are TRBV6-5 and TRBJ1-2, with TRBD1 matching over 10 bases. This clonotype was obtained from a man aged 35 to 55 who had been exposed to COVID-19. The sequenced sample consisted of PBMCs or T cells enriched from blood (not recorded which). CDR3 nucleotides: TGTGCCAGCCAGACCGGGACAGGGGTGGATGGCTACACCTTC. Its translation: CASQTGTGVDGYTF.